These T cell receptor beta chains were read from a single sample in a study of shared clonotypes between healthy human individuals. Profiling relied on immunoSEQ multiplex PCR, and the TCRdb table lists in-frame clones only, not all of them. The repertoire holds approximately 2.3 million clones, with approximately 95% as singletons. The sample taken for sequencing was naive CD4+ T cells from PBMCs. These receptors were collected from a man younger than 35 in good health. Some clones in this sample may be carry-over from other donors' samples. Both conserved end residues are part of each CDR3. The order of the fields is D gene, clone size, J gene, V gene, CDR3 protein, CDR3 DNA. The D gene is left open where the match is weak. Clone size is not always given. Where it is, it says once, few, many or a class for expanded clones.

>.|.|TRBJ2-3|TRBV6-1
CASRVLIRTDTQYF
TGTGCCAGCAGGGTACTAATTCGCACAGATACGCAGTATTTT
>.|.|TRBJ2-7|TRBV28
CASSIQGGTYEQYF
TGTGCCAGCAGTATACAGGGAGGTACCTACGAGCAGTACTTC
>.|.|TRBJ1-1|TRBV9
CASSVDPQGMNTEAFF
TGTGCCAGCAGCGTAGATCCTCAGGGGATGAACACTGAAGCTTTCTTT
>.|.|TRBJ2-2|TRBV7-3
CASSPSGGIAPLIGELFF
TGTGCCAGCAGCCCTTCGGGCGGGATAGCGCCTCTTATCGGGGAGCTGTTTTTT
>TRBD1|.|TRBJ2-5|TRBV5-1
CASSQRTGVETQYF
TGCGCCAGCAGCCAAAGGACAGGGGTAGAGACCCAGTACTTC
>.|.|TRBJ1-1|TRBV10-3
CAISDPIGGTEAFF
TGTGCCATCAGTGACCCCATTGGGGGCACTGAAGCTTTCTTT
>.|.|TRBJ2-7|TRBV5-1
CASSSGLSVYEQYF
TGCGCCAGCAGCAGCGGACTTTCGGTCTACGAGCAGTACTTC
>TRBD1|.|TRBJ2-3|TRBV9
CASSMRGQVFTDTQYF
TGTGCCAGCAGCATGCGAGGACAGGTTTTCACAGATACGCAGTATTTT
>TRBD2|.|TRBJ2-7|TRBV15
CATSPNPPGGSYEQYF
TGTGCCACCAGCCCAAACCCCCCGGGGGGCTCCTACGAGCAGTACTTC
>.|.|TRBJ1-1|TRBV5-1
CASSLATQNTEAFF
TGCGCCAGCAGCTTGGCGACTCAGAACACTGAAGCTTTCTTT
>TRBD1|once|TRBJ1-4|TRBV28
CASSLNRGATNEKLFF
TGTGCCAGCAGTTTAAACAGGGGGGCAACTAATGAAAAACTGTTTTTT
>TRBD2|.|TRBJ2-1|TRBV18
CASSRTSGSSGNEQFF
TGTGCCAGCTCGCGGACTAGCGGGAGTTCTGGAAATGAGCAGTTCTTC
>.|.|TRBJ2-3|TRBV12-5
CASGLSGVADTQYF
TGTGCTAGTGGTTTGTCGGGGGTGGCAGATACGCAGTATTTT
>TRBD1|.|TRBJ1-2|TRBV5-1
CASSPTGQGTNYGYTF
TGCGCCAGCAGCCCCACCGGACAGGGAACTAACTATGGCTACACCTTC
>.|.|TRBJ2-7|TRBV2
CASSSIGGRNEQYF
TGTGCCAGCAGCTCTATAGGGGGGAGGAACGAGCAGTACTTC
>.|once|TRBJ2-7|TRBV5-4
CASSRWGEQYF
TGTGCCAGCAGCCGGTGGGGCGAGCAGTACTTC
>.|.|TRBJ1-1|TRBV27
CASSGTKNTEAFF
TGTGCCAGCAGCGGGACAAAGAACACTGAAGCTTTCTTT
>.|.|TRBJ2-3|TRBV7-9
CASTWASPGTDTQYF
TGTGCCAGTACCTGGGCAAGCCCAGGCACAGATACGCAGTATTTT
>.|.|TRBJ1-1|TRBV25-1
CASSQNSGTEAFF
TGTGCCAGCAGTCAAAACTCGGGCACTGAAGCTTTCTTT
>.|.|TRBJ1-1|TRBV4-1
CASSQEHGRNTEAFF
TGCGCCAGCAGCCAAGAACATGGGCGGAACACTGAAGCTTTCTTT
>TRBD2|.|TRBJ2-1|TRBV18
CASSPVVLRTSGYNEQFF
TGTGCCAGCTCACCGGTTGTGCTCCGGACTAGCGGTTACAATGAGCAGTTCTTC
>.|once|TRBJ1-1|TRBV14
CASSHHRDLRRAFF
TGTGCCAGCAGCCACCACCGGGACCTCCGACGAGCTTTCTTT
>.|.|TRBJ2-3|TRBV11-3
CASSPGGAYSTDTQYF
TGTGCCAGCAGCCCAGGCGGGGCCTATAGCACAGATACGCAGTATTTT
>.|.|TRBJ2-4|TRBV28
CASSTPLDAAKNIQYF
TGTGCCAGCAGCACTCCCTTGGACGCAGCCAAAAACATTCAGTACTTC
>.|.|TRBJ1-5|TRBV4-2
CASSGSREQPQHF
TGTGCCAGCAGCGGGAGTAGGGAGCAGCCCCAGCATTTT
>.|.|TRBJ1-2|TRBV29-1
CSVEWSVDGYTF
TGCAGCGTTGAATGGTCAGTAGATGGCTACACCTTC
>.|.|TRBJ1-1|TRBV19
CASSPLGGDTEAFF
TGTGCCAGTAGTCCCCTCGGGGGTGACACTGAAGCTTTCTTT
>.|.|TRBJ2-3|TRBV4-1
CASSPGVSTDTQYF
TGCGCCAGCAGCCCTGGGGTGTCCACAGATACGCAGTATTTT
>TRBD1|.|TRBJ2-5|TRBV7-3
CASSPDRPGETQYF
TGTGCCAGCAGCCCGGACAGGCCCGGAGAGACCCAGTACTTC
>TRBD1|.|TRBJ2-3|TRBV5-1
CASSRRTGTGLGDTQYF
TGCGCCAGCAGTCGACGAACCGGGACAGGGCTCGGAGATACGCAGTATTTT
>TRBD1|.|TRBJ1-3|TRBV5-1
CASSFGQGEFSGNTIYF
TGCGCCAGCAGCTTTGGACAGGGAGAATTTTCTGGAAACACCATATATTTT
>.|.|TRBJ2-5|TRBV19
CASRSRGGTQETQYF
TGTGCCAGTAGAAGCCGGGGCGGGACGCAAGAGACCCAGTACTTC
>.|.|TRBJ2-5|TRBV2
CASAWETQYF
TGTGCCAGCGCCTGGGAGACCCAGTACTTC
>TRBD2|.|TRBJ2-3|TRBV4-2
CASSRQTSGRSDTQYF
TGTGCCAGCAGCCGTCAGACTAGCGGGAGGTCGGATACGCAGTATTTT
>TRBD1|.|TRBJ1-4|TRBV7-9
CASSLGSSGGAEKLFF
TGTGCCAGCAGCTTAGGTAGTTCAGGGGGGGCCGAAAAACTGTTTTTT
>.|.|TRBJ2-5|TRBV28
CASSSLTSRAKETQYF
TGTGCCAGCAGTTCTCTGACTTCGCGGGCCAAGGAGACCCAGTACTTC
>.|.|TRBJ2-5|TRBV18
CASSEYQETQYF
TGTGCCAGCTCAGAGTACCAAGAGACCCAGTACTTC
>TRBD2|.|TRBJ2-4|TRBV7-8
CASSLRLAGGPRGGGNIQYF
TGTGCCAGCAGTCTAAGGCTAGCGGGAGGGCCCAGGGGGGGCGGAAACATTCAGTACTTC
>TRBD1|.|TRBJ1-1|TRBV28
CATQMTGRMTEAFF
TGTGCCACCCAAATGACAGGGAGAATGACTGAAGCTTTCTTT
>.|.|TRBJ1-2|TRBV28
CASSPDRASRGYTF
TGTGCCAGCAGTCCGGACAGAGCCTCTCGCGGCTACACCTTC
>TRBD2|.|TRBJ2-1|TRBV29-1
CSVVGRGGLAGVSSYNEQFF
TGCAGCGTTGTTGGCAGGGGGGGACTAGCGGGAGTTTCGTCCTACAATGAGCAGTTCTTC
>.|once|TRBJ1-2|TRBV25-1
CASSESGGGDYGYTF
TGTGCCAGCAGTGAAAGCGGGGGGGGAGACTATGGCTACACCTTC
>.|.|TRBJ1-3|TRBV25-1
CASRGREPGNTIYF
TGTGCCAGCAGGGGCCGCGAGCCTGGAAACACCATATATTTT
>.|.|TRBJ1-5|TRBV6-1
CASRDDNQPQHF
TGTGCCAGCAGGGATGACAATCAGCCCCAGCATTTT
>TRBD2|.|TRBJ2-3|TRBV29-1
CSVYGTRPADTQYF
TGCAGCGTATACGGGACTAGACCGGCAGATACGCAGTATTTT
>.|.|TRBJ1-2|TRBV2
CASSVQGAVDYGYTF
TGTGCCAGCAGTGTACAAGGGGCAGTGGACTATGGCTACACCTTC
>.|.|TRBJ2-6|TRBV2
CASSQSSGANVLTF
TGTGCCAGCAGTCAGAGCTCTGGGGCCAACGTCCTGACTTTC
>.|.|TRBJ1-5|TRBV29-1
CSVLTGYGPQHF
TGCAGCGTCCTGACGGGGTATGGGCCCCAGCATTTT
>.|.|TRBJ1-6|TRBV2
CASNYGDSPLHF
TGTGCCAGCAATTACGGGGATTCACCCCTCCACTTT
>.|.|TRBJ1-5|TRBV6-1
CASSGQPDNQPQHF
TGTGCCAGCAGTGGACAGCCTGATAATCAGCCCCAGCATTTT
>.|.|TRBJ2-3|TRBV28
CASSLAAGASDTQYF
TGTGCCAGCAGTTTGGCGGCAGGGGCGTCAGATACGCAGTATTTT
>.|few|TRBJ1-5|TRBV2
CASRGGSSPQHF
TGTGCCAGCAGGGGAGGTTCATCGCCCCAGCATTTT
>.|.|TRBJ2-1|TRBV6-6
CASSARESSYNEQFF
TGTGCCAGCAGCGCCCGAGAGAGCTCCTACAATGAGCAGTTCTTC
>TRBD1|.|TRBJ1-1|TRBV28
CASSLLRQGASEAFF
TGTGCCAGCAGTTTGTTGAGACAGGGGGCATCTGAAGCTTTCTTT